The 12 T cell receptor beta chains listed next were all sequenced from one sample in a study of T cells in Graves' hyperthyroidism and ophthalmopathy. Amplification of TCR beta CDR3 regions was performed using RNA transcripts as template. TCR CDR3 regions were first amplified by RT-PCR with HTBI primers. TCRdb reprocessed the multiplex PCR reads with MiXCR, giving one entry per CDR3 protein. This table holds some 800,000 distinct CDR3 sequences, 38% found once. Sequencing was carried out using blood. The receptors shown here come from a man aged 18 to 35 with Graves' hyperthyroidism.

The chain is built from TRBV5-1 and TRBJ1-5, with 9 nucleotides matching TRBD1. CDR3 length: 14 residues. After removal of 4 bases from V and 7 bases from J, the junction contained 6 bases not matched to a gene. Germline CDR1 and CDR2: SGHRS and YFSETQ. In nucleotides, the CDR3 is TGCGCCAGCAGCGCCGGACAGGGGACCCAGCCCCAGCATTTT. Its translation: CASSAGQGTQPQHF.

This clonotype appeared many times. The genes are TRBV2 and TRBJ1-1; D unresolved. This CDR3 is built from 13 residues. V was clipped by 5 bases and J by 2 bases, with 9 bases between them. Germline CDR1 reads SNHLY; CDR2 reads FYNNEI. The CDR3 DNA reads TGTGCCAGCAGTCCGGCTCCAAACACTGAAGCTTTCTTT. It codes for CASSPAPNTEAFF.

The rearrangement uses TRBV10-3 and TRBJ2-5, with D hard to call. The germline CDR1 and CDR2 sequences are ENHRY and SYGVKD. The CDR3 sequence is 12 residues long. V was trimmed by 4 bases and J by 5 bases, leaving 8 bases between them. CDR3 DNA: TGTGCCATCAGTGCCCTCGGGGAGACCCAGTACTTC. Amino acid sequence: CAISALGETQYF.

The chain recombines TRBV29-1 with TRBJ2-5; D gene unclear. CDR1 and CDR2 (germline): SQVTM, ANQGSEA. The CDR3 has 13 amino acids. The V gene lost 8 bases and the J gene lost 4 bases, with 17 bases spanning the gap. CDR3 sequence (DNA): TGCAGCTCTCCCTATAGGGTCGGAGAGACCCAGTACTTC. It translates to CSSPYRVGETQYF. Full variable domain (missing parts from reference TRBV29-1 and TRBJ2-5): SAVISQKPSRDICQRGTSLTIQCQVDSQVTMMFWYRQQPGQSLTLIATANQGSEATYESGFVIDKFPISRPNLTFSTLTVSNMSPEDSSIYLCSSPYRVGETQYFGPGTRLLVL.

This clonotype has at least ten counts. The chain has TRBV2 and TRBJ2-5, with D possibly being TRBD2 (6 bases). The CDR3 spans 14 residues. Germline V gives CDR1 SNHLY, CDR2 FYNNEI. Trimming stripped 5 bases from V and 4 bases from J, with 14 bases between. The CDR3 DNA reads as TGTGCCAGCAGTCTGAGGCGGGACCTAGAGACCCAGTACTTC. This sequence encodes CASSLRRDLETQYF.

The V and J genes are TRBV5-1 and TRBJ2-2; TRBD2 aligns across 8 bases. CDR1 is SGHRS and CDR2 is YFSETQ in the germline V gene. Trimming at V came to 4 bases and at J to 3 bases, leaving 11 bases not matched to a gene. CDR3 length: 17 residues. Written as DNA, the CDR3 is TGCGCCAGCAGCCCTGGCTGGAGCGGGAGAGACACCGGGGAGCTGTTTTTT. Translating it yields CASSPGWSGRDTGELFF.

The chain employs TRBV4-1 and TRBJ1-1, with D hard to call. Trimming stripped 6 bases from V and 1 base from J, with 15 bases between. Germline V lookup: CDR1 MGHRA, CDR2 YSYEKL. The CDR3 length is 15 residues. CDR3 amino acids: CASSYVSRSNTEAFF. The CDR3 DNA reads TGCGCCAGCAGTTACGTGAGTCGGTCGAACACTGAAGCTTTCTTT.

This clonotype was picked up a small number of times. This sequence joins TRBV9 and TRBJ1-1; 7 nucleotides line up with TRBD1. CDR1 and CDR2 from the germline V gene are SGDLS and YYNGEE. The CDR3 has 14 residues. V lost 6 bases to trimming and J lost 6 bases; unmatched junction nucleotides: 11. Here the CDR3 reads CASISGTAAPEAFF. CDR3 bases: TGTGCCAGCATTTCCGGGACAGCTGCACCTGAAGCTTTCTTT.

The rearrangement joins TRBV16 to TRBJ1-2, with 7 positions matching TRBD1. Germline CDR1 is KGHSY and CDR2 is FQNENV. The CDR3 covers 16 residues. V dropped 0 bases and J dropped 4; count of bases not matched to a gene: 8. DNA for the CDR3: TGTGCCAGCAGCCAATCGGGGGGACAGCTCCCCTATGGCTACACCTTC. It is translated as CASSQSGGQLPYGYTF.

V usage is TRBV9 and J usage is TRBJ1-4; D possibly corresponds to TRBD1 (6 bases). CDR1 and CDR2 from the germline V gene are SGDLS and YYNGEE. There are 15 residues in the CDR3. The ends were cut back, 5 bases at V and 4 bases at J, with 15 bases in the middle. This CDR3 reads CASSFRAGDNEKLFF. CDR3 DNA: TGTGCCAGCAGTTTTCGGGCAGGGGATAATGAAAAACTGTTTTTT. Supplemented by reference TRBV9 and TRBJ1-4, the full variable domain reads DSGVTQTPKHLITATGQRVTLRCSPRSGDLSVYWYQQSLDQGLQFLIQYYNGEERAKGNILERFSAQQFPDLHSELNLSSLELGDSALYFCASSFRAGDNEKLFFGSGTQLSVL.

This clonotype was detected a few times. This chain uses TRBV6-5 with TRBJ1-5; maybe TRBD1 (5 bases). This CDR3 is 15 amino acids long. From germline, CDR1 is MNHEY and CDR2 SVGAGI. Trimming stripped 6 bases from V and 2 bases from J, with 14 bases between. The CDR3 DNA reads TGTGCCAGCAGGGCAGGGTCTGCGGGCAATCAGCCCCAGCATTTT. This translates into CASRAGSAGNQPQHF.

The sample holds a few counts of this clonotype. The V gene is TRBV10-3, the J gene TRBJ1-2, with 7 nucleotides matching TRBD1. Per the germline V gene, CDR1 is ENHRY and CDR2 is SYGVKD. The V and J ends lost 7 bases and 4 bases, in that order; junction bases with no gene match: 15. This CDR3 contains 16 residues. CDR3 loop: CAITQGQRSSSYGYTF. Here the CDR3 DNA reads TGTGCCATCACCCAGGGACAGAGATCATCGAGCTATGGCTACACCTTC.